The T cell receptor beta chain described here comes from a study of regulatory T cells in long-lasting Graves disease (dated by TCRdb to 2020 to 2022). At the level of the whole study: In the newly diagnosed Graves' disease group, patients had been taking antithyroid drugs for less than 3 months. Patients with persistent Graves' disease were compared with patients with newly diagnosed Graves' disease using TCR sequencing and RNA sequencing of peripheral blood. The study took place in China and was registered as a clinical trial. A total of some 35 samples underwent TCR sequencing, from about 13 patients with persistent Graves' disease and about 20 patients with newly diagnosed Graves' disease. General findings and caveats noted by the study authors: Only peripheral blood was studied, because thyroid tissue, the primary lesion, was inaccessible. Lower TCR Shannon entropy and fewer highly expanded clones were observed in persistent Graves' disease patients than in newly diagnosed patients, which suggested clonal expansion. As a limitation, the authors acknowledged that the small sample size may reduce accuracy. Sequencing and analysis were restricted to the TCR beta chain. Persistent patients shared more public clonotypes among themselves (approximately 2,500) than newly diagnosed patients did (nearly 1,000).

This clonotype came up many times. No antigen is known for it. No much larger clonotype is one base removed from it; base qualities were not supplied. Libraries were constructed by multiplex PCR. These reads were obtained on an Illumina HiSeq 4000. To build TCR beta libraries, CDR3 regions were amplified by Arm-PCR using iRepertoire HTBI primers. Before sequencing, the PCR products went through gel purification. Per the original workflow: A total of 62 TRBV and 14 TRBJ segments were identified across samples and were used for gene usage analysis of CDR3 amino acid clonotypes. COPE and FqMerger were used to merge filtered high-quality paired reads into contigs. BLAST was used to align contigs to IMGT TRBV, TRBD and TRBJ reference genes, with CDR3 defined following IMGT. Any clonotype with a frequency above 0.1% was counted as a highly expanded clone. Shannon entropy served as the measure of repertoire diversity, while the Gini coefficient captured V-J evenness. A clonotype found in more than one individual was treated as public. TCRdb trimmed the raw reads at Q25, called clones with MiXCR and kept productive beta chains. Identical CDR3 proteins give one entry, which carries the most common genes and DNA. In this record, the V and J calls reflect TCRdb's handling and not the investigators' own analysis. This sample is represented by around 450,000 distinct CDR3 sequences; around 16% of them were singletons. Of the sample, less than 15% falls within the top ten clones.

The time point label, as the study defines it: newly diagnosed GD, antithyroid drugs for less than 3 months. For both TCR sequencing and RNA sequencing, RNA was extracted from PBMCs using TRIzol. The diagnosis of Graves' disease followed American Thyroid Association guidelines. The patients came from an endocrinology department in Xi'an, China. Each patient gave 7.5 to 10 milliliters of peripheral blood, collected in an EDTA anticoagulant tube. Ficoll Paque Plus density gradient separation was used to isolate PBMCs, and no further T cell sorting was done. An Agilent 2100 Bioanalyzer and agarose gel were used to assess RNA quality, and a NanoDrop 2000 was used to measure RNA concentration. These records were also assigned to another study, of T cells in Graves' hyperthyroidism and ophthalmopathy. From the second report: Graves' hyperthyroidism was defined as stable when no progression to ophthalmopathy occurred over 18 months of follow-up. The hyperthyroidism patients were between 18 and 65 years old and newly diagnosed, with a disease duration of less than 2 months. The study excluded patients with uncontrolled infections, other autoimmune diseases, pregnancy or lactation. Clinical symptoms, serum thyroxine and TRAb, thyroid ultrasound, and orbital computed tomography formed the basis for the diagnoses. A first-round RT-PCR of the TCR CDR3 used the HTBI primer set with the Qiagen OneStep RT-PCR kit. Most expanded thyroid clonotypes (frequency above 0.001) were also detected in blood, suggesting blood repertoires may reflect thyroid immune responses. A model built on a 13 V-J signature distinguished ophthalmopathy from stable hyperthyroidism, reaching about 88% sensitivity and around 81% specificity in cross-validation and 80%/75% in testing. In validation, the model predicted progression to ophthalmopathy a median of approximately 6.6 months before onset, with about 67% sensitivity and nearly 75% specificity. TCR V-J signatures able to tell the groups apart were searched for in a discovery cohort of 90 to 100 patients, of whom fewer than 45 had Graves' ophthalmopathy and some 60 had stable Graves' hyperthyroidism. Whether ophthalmopathy could be predicted prospectively was tested in an independent validation cohort made up of 18 to 20 hyperthyroidism patients plus 17 patients who later progressed to ophthalmopathy. For training and testing, the roughly 100 patients in the discovery cohort were randomly divided in a 7:3 ratio. Thyroid tissue and blood T-cell repertoires from about six Graves' hyperthyroidism patients were also compared in the study. Following sampling, methimazole starting at 30 mg daily was given to hyperthyroidism patients, and high-dose intravenous methylprednisolone was given to ophthalmopathy patients. Libraries were constructed in a second round of multiplex PCR, after which size selection and purification were performed. Sequencing of the libraries was done on an Illumina HiSeq2000 using paired-end 100 bp reads. SOAPnuke was used to process the raw data, throwing out any read that contained adapters or uncalled bases, had a mean Phred below 15, or lacked an exact constant-primer or identifier match. COPE v1.2.5 was used to merge high-quality paired reads, and clonotypes were defined as unique nucleotide sequences. Clonotypes were aligned to IMGT TRBV, TRBD and TRBJ reference segments using MiTCR v1.1. Analysis was restricted to V-J combinations with a frequency above 0.0001, which covered over 98% of repertoires. The TCS score was defined as F50 (clonal expansion) divided by E x V (chaos), with BLOSUM62-based TCRdist calculated between CDR3 peptides within each V-J. Welch's t-statistics and random forest reduced 514 V-J features to roughly 13, which were used in a naive Bayes classifier (R e1071). No statistical method was used to fix the sample size in advance, and group allocation was not hidden from the investigators. The paper describes TCR Vbeta CDR3 sequencing of 120 to 150 peripheral blood samples, made up of 43 ophthalmopathy patients, some 76 hyperthyroidism patients and roughly 17 progressor patients.

Sequenced here: peripheral blood mononuclear cells (PBMCs), sampled at new diagnosis, from a patient treated with antithyroid drugs. The clonotype originates from a middle-aged man with Graves disease. Donor details come from another sample of the same person, matched by shared clones.

In nucleotides, the sequence is TGTGCCAGCAGCTTGTCTTCTATCCGCTACGAGCAGTACTTC. Its product reads: CASSLSSIRYEQYF. The chain is made from TRBV5-5 and TRBJ2-7, with the D gene too uncertain to name. The CDR3 spans 14 residues, from the cysteine through the phenylalanine. Here the CDR3 DNA is all that survives: 42 bases in frame from base 1. From the germline V gene (reference sequence), CDR1 is SGHKS and CDR2 is YYEKEE. V is reduced by 1 base and J by 3 bases, leaving a spacing of 11 bases between them.